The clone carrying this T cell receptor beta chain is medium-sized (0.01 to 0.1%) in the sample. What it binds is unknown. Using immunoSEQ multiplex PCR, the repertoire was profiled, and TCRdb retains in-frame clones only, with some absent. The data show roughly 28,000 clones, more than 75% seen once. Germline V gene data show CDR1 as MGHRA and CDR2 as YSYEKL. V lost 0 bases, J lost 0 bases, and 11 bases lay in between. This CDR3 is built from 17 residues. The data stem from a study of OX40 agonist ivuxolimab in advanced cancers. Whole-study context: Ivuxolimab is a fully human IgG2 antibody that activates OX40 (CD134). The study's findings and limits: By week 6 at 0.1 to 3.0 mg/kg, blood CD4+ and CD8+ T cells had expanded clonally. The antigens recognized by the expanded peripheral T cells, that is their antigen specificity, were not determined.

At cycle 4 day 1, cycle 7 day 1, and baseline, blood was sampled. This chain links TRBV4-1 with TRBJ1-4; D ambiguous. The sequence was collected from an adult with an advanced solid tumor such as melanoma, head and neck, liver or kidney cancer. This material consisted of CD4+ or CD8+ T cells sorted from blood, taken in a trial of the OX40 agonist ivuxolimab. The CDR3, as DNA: TGCGCCAGCAGCCAAGAATCCCCCGCCCCAACTAATGAAAAACTGTTTTTT. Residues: CASSQESPAPTNEKLFF.